This is a list of T cell receptor beta chains from one sample in a study of T cell responses to AZD1222 COVID-19 vaccine. Profiling relied on immunoSEQ multiplex PCR, and the TCRdb table lists in-frame clones only, not all of them. Found here are around 120,000 clones, roughly 92% of them singletons; the top ten hold around 1.1%. This sample comprised peripheral blood, obtained 28 days after the second AZD1222 dose. These receptors came from an adult who received the AZD1222 COVID-19 vaccine. Each CDR3 is given with its conserved first and last residue. The order of the fields is V gene, clone size, D gene, J gene, CDR3 protein, CDR3 DNA. The D gene is left open where the match is weak. Rows may omit the clone size; those that give it use once, few, many or a size class.

V gene: TRBV21-1; clone size: .; D gene: .; J gene: TRBJ1-5; CDR3 protein: CASSKACRDEPQHF; CDR3 DNA: TGTGCCAGCAGCAAGGCATGCAGGGATGAGCCCCAGCATTTT
V gene: TRBV27; clone size: .; D gene: .; J gene: TRBJ1-2; CDR3 protein: CASRPSWGGARGYTF; CDR3 DNA: TGTGCCAGCAGACCCTCCTGGGGGGGGGCACGGGGCTACACCTTC
V gene: TRBV5-6; clone size: .; D gene: .; J gene: TRBJ2-5; CDR3 protein: CASSVQETQYF; CDR3 DNA: TGTGCCAGCAGCGTTCAAGAGACCCAGTACTTC
V gene: TRBV19; clone size: .; D gene: .; J gene: TRBJ2-3; CDR3 protein: CASSAVSTDTQYF; CDR3 DNA: TGTGCCAGTAGTGCGGTTAGCACAGATACGCAGTATTTT
V gene: TRBV29-1; clone size: .; D gene: .; J gene: TRBJ2-5; CDR3 protein: CSVEVHQETQYF; CDR3 DNA: TGCAGCGTTGAAGTACACCAAGAGACCCAGTACTTC
V gene: TRBV6-2/TRBV6-3; clone size: few; D gene: .; J gene: TRBJ1-5; CDR3 protein: CASSYGNQPQHF; CDR3 DNA: TGTGCCAGCAGTTACGGAAATCAGCCCCAGCATTTT
V gene: TRBV9; clone size: once; D gene: .; J gene: TRBJ2-3; CDR3 protein: CASSPYLRSTDTQYF; CDR3 DNA: TGTGCCAGCAGCCCATACTTGAGGAGCACAGATACGCAGTATTTT
V gene: TRBV10-3; clone size: .; D gene: .; J gene: TRBJ2-1; CDR3 protein: CAISAEEGFYNEQFF; CDR3 DNA: TGTGCCATCAGCGCCGAGGAGGGGTTCTACAATGAGCAGTTCTTC
V gene: TRBV19; clone size: once; D gene: TRBD1; J gene: TRBJ1-4; CDR3 protein: CASSQQGVNEKLFF; CDR3 DNA: TGTGCCAGTAGCCAACAGGGGGTAAATGAAAAACTGTTTTTT
V gene: TRBV24-1; clone size: .; D gene: .; J gene: TRBJ2-1; CDR3 protein: CATSDPLRNNEQFF; CDR3 DNA: TGTGCCACCAGTGATCCCCTACGCAACAATGAGCAGTTCTTC
V gene: TRBV6-5; clone size: .; D gene: .; J gene: TRBJ1-3; CDR3 protein: CASSLQVLPGNTIYF; CDR3 DNA: TGTGCCAGCAGTTTACAGGTTCTACCTGGAAACACCATATATTTT
V gene: TRBV18; clone size: .; D gene: .; J gene: TRBJ2-5; CDR3 protein: CASSPRRETQYF; CDR3 DNA: TGTGCCAGCTCACCGAGGAGAGAGACCCAGTACTTC
V gene: TRBV7-9; clone size: .; D gene: TRBD2; J gene: TRBJ2-1; CDR3 protein: CASSPKTAGGSYNEQFF; CDR3 DNA: TGTGCCAGCAGCCCGAAAACAGCGGGAGGTAGCTACAATGAGCAGTTCTTC
V gene: TRBV11-2; clone size: .; D gene: .; J gene: TRBJ2-7; CDR3 protein: CASSTSGAPKQYF; CDR3 DNA: TGTGCCAGCAGCACTTCGGGGGCCCCAAAGCAGTACTTC
V gene: TRBV7-2; clone size: .; D gene: TRBD2; J gene: TRBJ2-1; CDR3 protein: CASSLWTSGSIVNEQFF; CDR3 DNA: TGTGCCAGCAGCTTATGGACTAGCGGGAGTATCGTTAATGAGCAGTTCTTC
V gene: TRBV19; clone size: .; D gene: .; J gene: TRBJ1-1; CDR3 protein: CASMRPMNTEAFF; CDR3 DNA: TGTGCCAGTATGAGGCCAATGAACACTGAAGCTTTCTTT
V gene: TRBV5-1; clone size: .; D gene: .; J gene: TRBJ2-1; CDR3 protein: CASSLSPSGTGAFDEQFF; CDR3 DNA: TGCGCCAGCAGCTTGTCCCCCTCCGGGACTGGGGCGTTTGATGAGCAGTTCTTC
V gene: TRBV6-1; clone size: .; D gene: .; J gene: TRBJ1-6; CDR3 protein: CASSAYSGTSNSPLHF; CDR3 DNA: TGTGCCAGCAGTGCCTACTCCGGGACCTCTAATTCACCCCTCCACTTT
V gene: TRBV9; clone size: .; D gene: .; J gene: TRBJ1-6; CDR3 protein: CASSVASLNNSPLHF; CDR3 DNA: TGTGCCAGCAGCGTAGCCAGCCTAAATAATTCACCCCTCCACTTT
V gene: TRBV9; clone size: .; D gene: TRBD1; J gene: TRBJ2-1; CDR3 protein: CASSVGAGTGDYEQFF; CDR3 DNA: TGTGCCAGCAGCGTAGGGGCCGGGACAGGGGATTATGAGCAGTTCTTC
V gene: TRBV6-5; clone size: once; D gene: .; J gene: TRBJ1-2; CDR3 protein: CASRKTGRVGYTF; CDR3 DNA: TGTGCCAGCAGAAAAACCGGGAGGGTTGGCTACACCTTC
V gene: TRBV6-5; clone size: .; D gene: .; J gene: TRBJ2-2; CDR3 protein: CATQDTSNTGELFF; CDR3 DNA: TGTGCCACCCAAGACACCTCGAACACCGGGGAGCTGTTTTTT
V gene: TRBV25-1; clone size: .; D gene: .; J gene: TRBJ1-1; CDR3 protein: CASSESGSRGEAFF; CDR3 DNA: TGTGCCAGCAGTGAATCGGGGTCTAGGGGTGAAGCTTTCTTT
V gene: TRBV7-2; clone size: .; D gene: .; J gene: TRBJ2-1; CDR3 protein: CASSFLRLDEQFF; CDR3 DNA: TGTGCCAGCAGCTTTCTTAGATTGGATGAGCAGTTCTTC
V gene: TRBV7-9; clone size: .; D gene: .; J gene: TRBJ1-2; CDR3 protein: CASRPVAGYGYTF; CDR3 DNA: TGTGCCAGCAGGCCTGTTGCGGGATATGGCTACACCTTC
V gene: TRBV9; clone size: .; D gene: .; J gene: TRBJ2-2; CDR3 protein: CASDPGSGELFF; CDR3 DNA: TGTGCCAGCGACCCAGGTTCCGGGGAGCTGTTTTTT
V gene: TRBV7-2; clone size: .; D gene: .; J gene: TRBJ1-5; CDR3 protein: CASSFKGGDQPQHF; CDR3 DNA: TGTGCCAGCAGCTTCAAGGGGGGAGACCAGCCCCAGCATTTT
V gene: TRBV11-3; clone size: .; D gene: .; J gene: TRBJ1-2; CDR3 protein: CASSPSGTAVKGGYTF; CDR3 DNA: TGTGCCAGCAGCCCAAGTGGGACCGCGGTCAAAGGTGGCTACACCTTC
V gene: TRBV6-5; clone size: once; D gene: TRBD1; J gene: TRBJ1-4; CDR3 protein: CASTGTGGKLFF; CDR3 DNA: TGTGCCAGCACCGGGACAGGGGGAAAACTGTTTTTT
V gene: TRBV5-1; clone size: .; D gene: .; J gene: TRBJ1-1; CDR3 protein: CASSFSPGLNTEAFF; CDR3 DNA: TGCGCCAGCAGCTTTAGTCCAGGGCTGAACACTGAAGCTTTCTTT